This is a list of T cell receptor beta chains from one sample in a study of CD8 T cells in Susac syndrome. TCRdb re-analysed the immunoSEQ multiplex PCR reads in MiXCR, keeping a single row per CDR3 protein. The repertoire includes 100,000 to 150,000 distinct CDR3 sequences, about 95% of them detected once, and 0.21% sits in the top ten. The material sequenced was CD8+ T cells from PBMCs. Source of these receptors: a human donor with Susac syndrome. Each CDR3 is given with its conserved first and last residue. Fields, in order: V gene, J gene, CDR3 protein.

>TRBV4-2|TRBJ2-7
CASSQGGLAGGYEQYF
>TRBV30|TRBJ2-7
CAWSVLGQGYEQYF
>TRBV11-1|TRBJ2-7
CASSNPGPYEQYF
>TRBV20-1|TRBJ2-7
CSATDTSSYEQYF
>TRBV13|TRBJ1-1
CASSSGAGRLGAFF
>TRBV15|TRBJ1-2
CATSRDRGTSYGYTF
>TRBV15|TRBJ2-7
CATSRDLLGQGSYEQYF
>TRBV7-9|TRBJ2-5
CASSSAGSLGETQYF
>TRBV4-3|TRBJ2-1
CASSQDAGGPGSNYNEQFF
>TRBV5-6|TRBJ2-5
CASSPRTSGETQYF
>TRBV7-3|TRBJ2-2
CASSSVSGELFF
>TRBV6-1|TRBJ2-7
CASRSYGLLGAYEQYF
>TRBV30|TRBJ2-5
CAGYSGETQYF
>TRBV4-2|TRBJ2-1
CASSQEDREAYNEQFF
>TRBV27|TRBJ1-1
CASSLSSAMNTEAFF
>TRBV4-2|TRBJ2-7
CASSGGTGGSYEQYF
>TRBV30|TRBJ2-5
CAWNLGQGGETQYF
>TRBV29-1|TRBJ2-3
CSVELAGDTQYF
>TRBV5-1|TRBJ2-7
CASSLDGIGGSYEQYF
>TRBV6-5|TRBJ2-7
CASSSGTSQYF
>TRBV6-2/TRBV6-3|TRBJ2-2
CASTPGAGELFF
>TRBV6-1|TRBJ2-7
CASSPSGEPGEQYF
>TRBV7-9|TRBJ2-7
CASSLAGKTYEQYF
>TRBV18|TRBJ1-1
CASSPPFGAVEAFF
>TRBV4-1|TRBJ2-2
CASSLGAGDTGELFF
>TRBV9|TRBJ2-1
CASSGVAGGSYNEQFF
>TRBV20-1|TRBJ2-1
CSASPSGSYNEQFF
>TRBV27|TRBJ2-1
CASSLKASGNEQFF
>TRBV12-3/TRBV12-4|TRBJ1-2
CASSLVVDSRYGYTF
>TRBV20-1|TRBJ2-1
CLGRGSSYNEQFF
>TRBV9|TRBJ2-1
CASSEGQWSNEQFF
>TRBV20-1|TRBJ2-3
CSAATDTQYF
>TRBV4-1|TRBJ1-5
CASSQDLTGSGNQPQHF
>TRBV10-2|TRBJ1-1
CASREQGTEAFF
>TRBV12-5|TRBJ2-3
CASGWDEAQYF
>TRBV12-3/TRBV12-4|TRBJ1-4
CASSGGGNEKLFF
>TRBV9|TRBJ2-5
CASSVGSFQETQYF
>TRBV12-5|TRBJ2-6
CASGLGSEGRSNVLTF
>TRBV10-2|TRBJ1-2
CASGATGDYGYTF
>TRBV5-6|TRBJ2-7
CASGELSHEQYF
>TRBV4-2|TRBJ2-3
CASSQEGPGGRADTQYF
>TRBV30|TRBJ2-2
CAWTSGGAHTGELFF
>TRBV7-8|TRBJ2-1
CASSPPDSYNEQFF